The present T cell receptor beta chain was sequenced within a study of blood T cell repertoires in COVID-19. Original processing notes: By means of reference gene primer amplification, nucleated cell counts were estimated. Some clones are missing from TCRdb's copy, which holds only in-frame ones; the method was immunoSEQ multiplex PCR. V and J calls and clone size come straight from that table; D and trimming were deduced from the DNA. The sample lists approximately 250,000 clones; more than 80% were seen once. V was cut by 0 bases and J by 5 bases, with 11 bases left in between. CDR1 is MGHRA, CDR2 YSYEKL, per germline. This CDR3 contains 15 residues.

The sample consisted of peripheral blood. The gene calls are TRBV4-1 and TRBJ1-5; tentatively, D is TRBD1 (6 bases). This TCR was recovered from a man younger than 45 who had recovered from COVID-19. The CDR3 protein is CASSQEIGGYQPQHF. The CDR3 nucleotides are TGCGCCAGCAGCCAAGAAATAGGGGGTTATCAGCCCCAGCATTTT.